The clone carrying this T cell receptor (beta chain) was counted between two and nine times. Other DNA sequences in the same sample also yield this CDR3. The sample originates from a study of shared T cell receptors in the human thymus. Assay used: immunoSEQ multiplex PCR; TCRdb lists only in-frame clones, some missing. Found here are some 720,000 clones, approximately 90% of them singletons; the top ten hold about 0.01%. The CDR3 runs to 14 residues. The germline V and J ends were trimmed by 5 bases and 4 bases, with 14 bases remaining between them. Germline assignment: CDR1 MNHEY and CDR2 SVGAGI. The data also belong to a second study, concerning human thymus T cells. Per that paper: Healthy Finnish infants undergoing corrective surgery for congenital heart defects were the donors. Corrective cardiac operations yielded the resected thymus tissue. Apparent bias marked the V and J gene usage of thymic and blood repertoires. As related research reported, thymic repertoires overlapped highly among unrelated individuals.

Sequencing used thymocytes. The clonotype comes from a boy in the first two years of life with a congenital heart defect. The chain links TRBV6-5 to TRBJ1-2, with D possibly matching TRBD1 (6 bases). CDR3 in DNA: TGTGCCAGCAGTCCCCCCGGCAGGGGCTATGGCTACACCTTC. Protein product: CASSPPGRGYGYTF.